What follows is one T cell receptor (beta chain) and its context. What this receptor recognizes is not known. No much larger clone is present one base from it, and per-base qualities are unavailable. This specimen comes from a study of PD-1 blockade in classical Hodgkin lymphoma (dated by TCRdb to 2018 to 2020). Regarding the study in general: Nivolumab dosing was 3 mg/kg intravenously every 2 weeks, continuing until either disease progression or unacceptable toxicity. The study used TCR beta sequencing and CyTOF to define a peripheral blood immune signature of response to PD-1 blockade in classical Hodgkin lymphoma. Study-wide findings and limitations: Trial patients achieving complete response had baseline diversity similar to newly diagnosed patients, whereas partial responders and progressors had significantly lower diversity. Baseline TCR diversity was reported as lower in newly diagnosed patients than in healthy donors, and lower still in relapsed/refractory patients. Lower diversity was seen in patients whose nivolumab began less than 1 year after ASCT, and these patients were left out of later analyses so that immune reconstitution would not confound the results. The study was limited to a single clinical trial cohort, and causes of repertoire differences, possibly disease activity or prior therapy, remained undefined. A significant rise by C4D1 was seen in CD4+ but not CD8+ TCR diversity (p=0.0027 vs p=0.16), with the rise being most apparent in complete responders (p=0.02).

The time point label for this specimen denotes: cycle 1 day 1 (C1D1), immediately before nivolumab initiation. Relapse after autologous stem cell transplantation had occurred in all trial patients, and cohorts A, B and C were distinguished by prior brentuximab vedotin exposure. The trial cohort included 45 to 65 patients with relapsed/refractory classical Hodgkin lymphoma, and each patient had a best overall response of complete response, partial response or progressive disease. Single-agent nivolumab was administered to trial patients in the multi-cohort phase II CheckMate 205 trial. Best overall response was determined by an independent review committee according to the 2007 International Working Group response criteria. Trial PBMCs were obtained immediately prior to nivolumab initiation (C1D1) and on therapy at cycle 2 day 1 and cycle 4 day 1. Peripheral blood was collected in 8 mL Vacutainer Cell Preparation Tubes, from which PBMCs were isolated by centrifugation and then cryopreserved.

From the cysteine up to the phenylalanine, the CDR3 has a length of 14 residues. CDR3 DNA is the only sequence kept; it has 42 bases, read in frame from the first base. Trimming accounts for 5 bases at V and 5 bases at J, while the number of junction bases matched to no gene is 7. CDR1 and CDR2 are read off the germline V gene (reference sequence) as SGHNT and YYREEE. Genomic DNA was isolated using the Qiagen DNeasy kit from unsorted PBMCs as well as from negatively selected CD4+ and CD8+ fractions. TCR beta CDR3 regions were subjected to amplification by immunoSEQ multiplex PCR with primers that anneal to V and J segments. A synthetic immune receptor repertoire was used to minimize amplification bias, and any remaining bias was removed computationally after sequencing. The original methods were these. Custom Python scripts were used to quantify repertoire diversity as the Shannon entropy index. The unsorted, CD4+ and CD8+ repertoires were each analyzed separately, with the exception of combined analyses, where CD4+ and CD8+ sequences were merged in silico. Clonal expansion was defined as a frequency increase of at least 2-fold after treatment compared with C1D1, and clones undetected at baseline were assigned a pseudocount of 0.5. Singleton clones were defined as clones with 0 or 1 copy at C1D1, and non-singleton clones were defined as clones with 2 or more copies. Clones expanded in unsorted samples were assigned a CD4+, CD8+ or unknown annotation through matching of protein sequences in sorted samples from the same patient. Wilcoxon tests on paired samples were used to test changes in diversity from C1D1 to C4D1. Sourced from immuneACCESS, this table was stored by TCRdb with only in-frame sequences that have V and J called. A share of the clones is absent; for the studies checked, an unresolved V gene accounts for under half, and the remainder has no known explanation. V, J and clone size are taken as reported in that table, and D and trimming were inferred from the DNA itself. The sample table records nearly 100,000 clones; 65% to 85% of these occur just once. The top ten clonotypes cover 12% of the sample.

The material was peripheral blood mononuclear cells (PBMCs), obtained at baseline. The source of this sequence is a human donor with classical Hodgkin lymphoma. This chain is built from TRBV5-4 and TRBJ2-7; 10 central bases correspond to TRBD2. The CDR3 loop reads CASRSGLASDEQYF. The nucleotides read TGTGCCAGCAGGTCGGGACTAGCGAGTGACGAGCAGTACTTC.